This T cell receptor beta chain derives from a study of beta chain features in type 1 diabetes (dated by TCRdb to the late 2010s). Some background on the complete study: Patients and healthy donors did not differ in mean age, gender distribution, total cell number or subset yield. The study compared the TCRB repertoires of sorted circulating CD4+ T cell subsets in recently diagnosed type 1 diabetes patients with those in matched healthy donors. A total of about 110 million sorted cells were examined across all samples, and the number of cells per subset was strongly correlated with RNA yield. Whereas all 30 or so donors provided naive and central memory subsets, regulatory and stem cell-like memory subsets were isolated from just 8 patients and roughly eight healthy donors. Study-level results and caveats: Because cDNA was sequenced instead of genomic DNA, highly expressing activated cells could be over-represented, though the groups showed no difference in activation or CD3 levels. Patients with type 1 diabetes made fewer insertions and deleted more nucleotides at VDJ recombination sites, implying thymic rearrangement abnormalities. PCR may preferentially amplify shorter templates, but because patient and control samples were amplified and corrected together, any resulting skew would affect both groups equally. Naive, central memory and regulatory TCRB repertoires appeared more similar among patients than among healthy donors. Because the HLA sub-analyses included only small numbers of individuals, any influence of HLA type on TCRB rearrangement was left unresolved. Type 1 diabetes patients showed a moderate but significant shortening of TCRB CDR3 length in all four CD4+ subsets.

This clone was seen only a few times. Its antigen remains unidentified. Base qualities are not provided; no much larger clone lies one nucleotide away. The High Capacity cDNA Reverse Transcription Kit was used to reverse transcribe all of the isolated RNA, meaning that expressed TCRB transcripts were what got sequenced. Deep immunoSEQ sequencing was performed on naive, central memory and regulatory T cell samples, with an average of around 3.5 million total reads per sample. After sorted cells were lysed in RLT buffer, RNA was extracted with DNase-treated RNeasy Micro or Mini kits, with the choice depending on cell number. To prevent cross-contamination, each cell subset was processed individually, whereas patient and healthy donor samples were processed jointly. The immunoSEQ multiplex PCR was used to amplify TCRB sequences from cDNA, generating 87-bp fragments that spanned the CDR3 region. The amplicons were sequenced using the Illumina HiSeq platform. The study's processing was this. Synthetic template baselines were used to correct PCR bias computationally, reads within Hamming distance 2 were collapsed, and singletons that could not be merged were discarded. Reads were aligned to IMGT to assign V, D and J genes, CDR3 length, and insertions or deletions at six rearrangement sites. Within each subset, clonotype counts were normalized to sorted cell number, and only after that were true diversity and Gini coefficients computed with the tcR R package. The overlap coefficient, calculated on TCRB nucleotide sequences, was used to quantify repertoire sharing. Out-of-frame TCRB sequences from naive cells were analyzed to stand in for the pre-selection repertoire. TCRdb limited this immuneACCESS table to in-frame rearrangements with V and J called. A share of clones is missing; checked studies link under half to unresolved V genes, and the rest is unexplained. The V and J calls and the clone size are those of that table, but D and trimming were determined from the DNA. This sample comprises under 450,000 clones, approximately 13% of them detected only once. The ten largest clonotypes hold around 0.039% of the sample.

Each donor gave one peripheral blood draw, roughly 110 mL on average, collected into heparinised tubes. A BD FACSAria II was used to sort naive, central memory, regulatory and stem cell-like memory CD4+ T cells with a panel that included CD45RO, CCR7, CD25, CD127, CD95 and CD27. All sorted populations exceeded 95% purity. Right away, PBMCs were isolated by Lymphoprep density gradient centrifugation and were stained directly, with no culture step. Samples were stained and sorted in pairs, with one healthy donor and one patient per experiment, so that batch effects were minimized. The receptor was isolated from a man aged 25-40 years in good health. The sample taken for sequencing was naive CD4+ T cells from blood. The cell subset or site label on this specimen signifies: true naive CD4+ T cells.

At the DNA level, the sequence is TGTGCCAGCAGCTTGATCCAGTTCACAGATACGCAGTATTTT. This codes for CASSLIQFTDTQYF. Recombination joined TRBV7-2 with TRBJ2-3, with no reliable assignment of the D segment. V is reduced by 3 bases and J by 2 bases, leaving a spacing of 9 bases between them. The CDR3, from cysteine to phenylalanine, totals 14 residues. Only the CDR3 DNA stays, 42 bases, in frame from base 1. Looking up the germline V gene yields CDR1 SGHTA and CDR2 FQGNSA.